A single sample gave rise to the 30 T cell receptor beta chains below, sequenced in a study of T cell responses to AZD1222 COVID-19 vaccine. The table came from immunoSEQ multiplex PCR; TCRdb's copy has only in-frame clones and leaves some out. The sample yields tens of thousands of clones, around nine tenths seen once. This specimen consisted of peripheral blood, obtained on day 0 of MenACWY control vaccination. The source of these receptors is an adult in good health.

The chain links TRBV6-5 to TRBJ2-7, with D perhaps matching TRBD2 (6 bases). CDR1 and CDR2 from the germline V gene are MNHEY and SVGAGI. The CDR3 extends over 15 amino acids. Trimming stripped 2 bases from V and 7 bases from J, with 18 bases between. The CDR3 DNA reads as TGTGCCAGCAGTTACACCGGGACTGGGGGTAAGGAGCAGTACTTC. It translates to CASSYTGTGGKEQYF.

The CDR3 sequence: CATSELGTGEEETQYF. Written as DNA, the CDR3 is TGTGCCACCAGTGAGCTCGGGACAGGGGAAGAAGAGACCCAGTACTTC. The rearrangement links TRBV24-1 to TRBJ2-5, with 10 positions matching TRBD1. J was trimmed by 3 bases and V by 4 bases; bases with no gene match: 7. This CDR3 is 16 amino acids long. Per germline, CDR1 KGHDR and CDR2 SFDVKD.

The chain employs TRBV7-2 and TRBJ2-2; D gene unclear. The length of the CDR3 is 14 residues. Germline-derived CDR1 and CDR2 are SGHTA and FQGNSA. The V gene lost 5 bases and the J gene lost 1 base, with 8 bases spanning the gap. The CDR3 nucleotides are TGTGCCAGCAGCCCTTACAAGAACACCGGGGAGCTGTTTTTT. This sequence encodes CASSPYKNTGELFF.

J is TRBJ2-3 and V is TRBV7-2; D unresolved. The V end lost 1 base, the J end lost 3 bases, and 5 bases lay between the germline ends. The CDR3 is made up of 13 amino acids. Per the germline V gene, CDR1 is SGHTA and CDR2 is FQGNSA. The CDR3 spells CASSLGRTDTQYF. The CDR3 bases are TGTGCCAGCAGCTTAGGTCGGACAGATACGCAGTATTTT.

This clone was counted once. This chain connects TRBV19 to TRBJ1-5, with D unresolved. CDR1 is LNHDA and CDR2 is SQIVND in the germline V gene (reference sequence). Trimming took 1 base from V and 2 from J, leaving 12 bases between them. The CDR3 sequence is 16 residues long. CDR3 region: CASSIGSGKGNQPQHF. The CDR3 DNA reads TGTGCCAGTAGTATAGGGTCGGGTAAGGGCAATCAGCCCCAGCATTTT.

The CDR3 loop is CASSLLAGAYYEQYF. The CDR3 DNA reads as TGTGCCAGCAGCTTATTAGCGGGAGCCTACTACGAGCAGTACTTC. J is TRBJ2-7 and V is TRBV14; 9 nucleotides align to TRBD2. CDR3 length: 15 residues. V trimming: 5 bases; J trimming: 3 bases; junction bases outside the gene matches: 8. Germline V CDR1 and CDR2: SGHDN, FVKESK.

The J gene is TRBJ2-1, the V gene TRBV29-1, with 10 bases lining up with TRBD1. Trimming cost V 4 bases and J 6 bases; bases outside gene matches: 9. The germline CDR1 and CDR2 sequences are SQVTM and ANQGSEA. This CDR3 has 15 amino acids. The DNA for the CDR3 is TGCAGCGTTGTTAGTGGGGACAGGGGAGTCAATGAGCAGTTCTTC. It translates to CSVVSGDRGVNEQFF.

J is TRBJ2-2 and V is TRBV28; weak D call: TRBD2 (6 bases). Germline lookup yields CDR1 MDHEN and CDR2 SYDVKM. Trimming took 5 bases from V and 0 from J, leaving 13 bases between them. The CDR3 loop spans 16 amino acids. The CDR3 sequence: CASSLTGVANTGELFF. The CDR3 DNA follows: TGTGCCAGCAGTCTAACGGGAGTCGCGAACACCGGGGAGCTGTTTTTT.

In its sample, this clone was seen once. V is TRBV28 and J is TRBJ1-4, with D unresolved. There are 14 residues in the CDR3. From germline, CDR1 is MDHEN and CDR2 SYDVKM. Trimming shortened V by 7 bases and J by 4 bases, and 13 bases separated the two germline ends. The CDR3 coding sequence is TGTGCCAGCAAGTCCAATCGGATTAATGAAAAACTGTTTTTT. Its translation is CASKSNRINEKLFF. The entire variable domain, with the rest obtained from reference TRBV28 and TRBJ1-4, is as follows: DVKVTQSSRYLVKRTGEKVFLECVQDMDHENMFWYRQDPGLGLRLIYFSYDVKMKEKGDIPEGYSVSREKKERFSLILESASTNQTSMYLCASKSNRINEKLFFGSGTQLSVL.

V usage is TRBV5-5 and J usage is TRBJ1-5; D is ambiguous. V lost 4 bases and J lost 0, with 11 bases in between. Looked up from germline, CDR1 is SGHKS and CDR2 is YYEKEE (reference sequence). This CDR3 has 15 residues. The CDR3 nucleotides are TGTGCCAGCAGCAACCAGAAATATAGCAATCAGCCCCAGCATTTT. The encoded protein is CASSNQKYSNQPQHF. The full variable domain, rest sourced from reference TRBV5-5 and TRBJ1-5, is DAGVTQSPTHLIKTRGQQVTLRCSPISGHKSVSWYQQVLGQGPQFIFQYYEKEERGRGNFPDRFSARQFPNYSSELNVNALLLGDSALYLCASSNQKYSNQPQHFGDGTRLSIL.

This chain links TRBV20-1 with TRBJ1-2, with D possibly TRBD1 on 5 matching bases. Germline V gene sequence: CDR1 DFQATT, CDR2 SNEGSKA (reference sequence). This CDR3 spans 11 amino acids. The ends were cut back, 5 bases at V and 4 bases at J, with 8 bases in the middle. The CDR3, as DNA: TGCAGTGCTTTGGACACCTATGGCTACACCTTC. Its translation is CSALDTYGYTF.

V gene TRBV20-1 combines with J gene TRBJ2-5; D uncertain. This CDR3 comprises 11 residues. V was pared by 5 bases and J by 8 bases, with 12 bases between. Germline V gene lookup returns CDR1 DFQATT and CDR2 SNEGSKA (reference sequence). CDR3 bases: TGCAGTGCTCACGCTCCTGATACCCAGTACTTC. It is translated as CSAHAPDTQYF.

The chain combines TRBV19 with TRBJ1-2, with 8 positions matching TRBD1. Germline loops: CDR1 LNHDA, CDR2 SQIVND (reference sequence). This CDR3 comprises 13 residues. V was pared by 11 bases and J by 2 bases, with 7 bases of the junction left unmatched. CDR3 loop: CAGSRGLNYGYTF. CDR3 sequence (DNA): TGTGCCGGCAGCAGGGGGCTAAACTATGGCTACACCTTC.

This chain uses TRBV24-1 with TRBJ2-2; TRBD2 matches 7 bases. The junction had 2 bases not matched to a gene; V was cut back by 1 base and J by 1 base. The CDR3 contains 16 residues. CDR1 KGHDR and CDR2 SFDVKD come from the germline V gene. For the CDR3, the DNA is TGTGCCACCAGTGATTTTTCGGGGGGGAACACCGGGGAGCTGTTTTTT. Its protein product is CATSDFSGGNTGELFF.

The chain carries TRBV27 and TRBJ2-2; 7 bases match TRBD1. Germline V lookup: CDR1 MNHEY, CDR2 SMNVEV (reference sequence). The CDR3 has 19 amino acids. The junction had 23 bases not matched to a gene; V was cut back by 4 bases and J by 9 bases. The CDR3 DNA sequence: TGTGCCAGCAGTTCCCGGACAGGAAGCATGTGGGGGAGCCTCCGGGAGCTGTTTTTT. It codes for CASSSRTGSMWGSLRELFF.

J is TRBJ1-1 and V is TRBV28, with D tentatively TRBD1 (5 bases). V lost 5 bases and J lost 1, with 23 bases in between. The germline V gene has CDR1 MDHEN and CDR2 SYDVKM. CDR3 length equals 18 residues. CDR3 DNA sequence: TGTGCCAGCAGTCCAAGCGGGGGTGGTATCATGGAGAACACTGAAGCTTTCTTT. Its translation is CASSPSGGGIMENTEAFF.

The chain employs TRBV4-1 and TRBJ1-2; no clear D. The length of the CDR3 is 15 residues. Germline V gene lookup returns CDR1 MGHRA and CDR2 YSYEKL. The germline V and J ends were trimmed by 5 bases and 4 bases, with 17 bases remaining between them. The chain's CDR3 is CASSIRREALYGYTF. The CDR3 bases are TGCGCCAGCAGCATAAGGAGGGAAGCGCTCTATGGCTACACCTTC.

This clone has a single count. The chain combines TRBV7-8 with TRBJ1-2, with 8 positions matching TRBD1. The CDR3 has 16 amino acids. Per the germline V gene, CDR1 is SGHVS and CDR2 is FQNEAQ. V lost 5 bases to trimming and J lost 4 bases; unmatched junction nucleotides: 12. The CDR3 coding sequence is TGTGCCAGCAGCCCCTCCGGGACAGGAGCGGGCTATGGCTACACCTTC. It yields the protein CASSPSGTGAGYGYTF. Variable domain in full (rest from reference TRBV7-8 and TRBJ1-2): GAGVSQSPRYKVAKRGQDVALRCDPISGHVSLFWYQQALGQGPEFLTYFQNEAQLDKSGLPSDRFFAERPEGSVSTLKIQRTQQEDSAVYLCASSPSGTGAGYGYTFGSGTRLTVV.

The chain has TRBV19 and TRBJ2-7; no reliable D call. The V gene's germline CDR1 is LNHDA and CDR2 SQIVND (reference sequence). This CDR3 has 14 amino acids. CDR3 sequence reads: CANKKVIASYEQYF. Written as DNA, the CDR3 is TGTGCTAATAAGAAGGTCATCGCATCCTACGAGCAGTACTTC.

The V gene is TRBV18, the J gene TRBJ2-1; 10 positions agree with TRBD2. The CDR3 spans 15 residues. V shed 3 bases and J 12 bases; nucleotides not matched to a gene: 11. Germline CDR1 reads KGHSH; CDR2 reads LQKENI. The CDR3 DNA sequence: TGTGCCAGCTCACCCCAATCTAGCGGGAGACCTGCGCAGTTCTTC. This translates into CASSPQSSGRPAQFF.

The chain is built from TRBV29-1 and TRBJ1-5; D gene unclear. The CDR3 extends over 15 amino acids. Germline CDR1 is SQVTM and CDR2 is ANQGSEA. V was pared by 4 bases and J by 0 bases, with 13 bases between. Here the CDR3 reads CSVVSSDGSNQPQHF. CDR3 DNA sequence: TGCAGCGTTGTTTCCTCGGACGGTAGCAATCAGCCCCAGCATTTT.

The chain combines TRBV24-1 with TRBJ1-5, with D tentatively TRBD1 (5 bases). V shed 5 bases and J shed 0 bases, with 16 bases lying between them. Germline V gene data show CDR1 as KGHDR and CDR2 as SFDVKD. The CDR3 runs 17 residues. The CDR3 here is CATSGPGSALSNQPQHF. The DNA of the CDR3 is TGTGCCACCAGTGGCCCAGGGTCGGCACTTAGCAATCAGCCCCAGCATTTT.

The rearrangement uses TRBV21-1 and TRBJ2-2; TRBD2, the D gene given by the table, was not confirmed from the DNA. TRBV21-1 is classified as a pseudogene. The CDR3 is made up of 17 amino acids. The CDR3 reads CASSTGTSGANTGELFF. The CDR3 coding sequence is TGTGCCAGCAGCACGGGGACTAGCGGGGCGAACACCGGGGAGCTGTTTTTT.

V and J are TRBV19 and TRBJ1-1; 8 bases are a match to TRBD1. The CDR3 is made up of 14 amino acids. Trimming cost V 6 bases and J 2 bases; bases outside gene matches: 5. In germline, CDR1 is LNHDA, CDR2 SQIVND (reference sequence). CDR3: CASSQGQENTEAFF. The CDR3 bases are TGTGCCAGTAGCCAGGGACAGGAAAACACTGAAGCTTTCTTT.

CDR3 in amino acids: CASRFTGKETQYF. The DNA for the CDR3 is TGTGCCAGCAGATTTACCGGAAAAGAGACCCAGTACTTC. V usage is TRBV13 and J usage is TRBJ2-5; D ambiguous. The CDR3 is 13 residues long. Looked up from germline, CDR1 is PRHDT and CDR2 is FYEKMQ (reference sequence). V dropped 6 bases and J dropped 3 bases, with 11 bases sitting between them.

This chain uses TRBV18 with TRBJ1-4; D perhaps matches TRBD1 (6 bases). The CDR3 runs 14 residues. Looked up from germline, CDR1 is KGHSH and CDR2 is LQKENI. Trimming left V 3 bases short and J 5 bases short, with 10 bases between. Here the CDR3 reads CASSPGAPNEKLFF. CDR3 DNA sequence: TGTGCCAGCTCACCGGGGGCCCCGAATGAAAAACTGTTTTTT.

The rearrangement joins TRBV21-1 to TRBJ2-5; the D segment call TRBD1 is taken from the table without a DNA check. TRBV21-1 is a documented pseudogene. The CDR3 has 14 residues. For the CDR3, the DNA is TGTGCCAGGACAACAGGGGACCGTCAAGAGACCCAGTACTTC. This translates into CARTTGDRQETQYF.

The rearrangement joins TRBV6-5 to TRBJ2-2, with a weak D call TRBD2 (6 bases). This CDR3 has 15 residues. Trimming stripped 6 bases from V and 4 bases from J, with 15 bases between. In germline, CDR1 is MNHEY, CDR2 SVGAGI. CDR3 nucleotide sequence: TGTGCCAGCAGGCTCGGTGGGGGACTCACCGGGGAGCTGTTTTTT. Translated: CASRLGGGLTGELFF.

The CDR3 DNA reads TGTGCCAGCACCATGACAGGGGGAATCGGGGAGCTGTTTTTT. As protein: CASTMTGGIGELFF. The chain employs TRBV6-5 and TRBJ2-2; 9 bases are shared with TRBD1. J lost 7 bases, V lost 7 bases, and 7 bases had no gene match. Germline V gene lookup returns CDR1 MNHEY and CDR2 SVGAGI. CDR3 size: 14 residues.

This chain uses TRBV29-1 with TRBJ1-3; 7 positions match TRBD1. Germline lookup yields CDR1 SQVTM and CDR2 ANQGSEA. The V gene end was trimmed by 6 bases and the J gene end by 3 bases; junction bases not matched to a gene: 5. CDR3 size: 13 residues. Here the CDR3 DNA reads TGCAGCGTCGTACGACAGGGTGGAAACACCATATATTTT. It encodes CSVVRQGGNTIYF.